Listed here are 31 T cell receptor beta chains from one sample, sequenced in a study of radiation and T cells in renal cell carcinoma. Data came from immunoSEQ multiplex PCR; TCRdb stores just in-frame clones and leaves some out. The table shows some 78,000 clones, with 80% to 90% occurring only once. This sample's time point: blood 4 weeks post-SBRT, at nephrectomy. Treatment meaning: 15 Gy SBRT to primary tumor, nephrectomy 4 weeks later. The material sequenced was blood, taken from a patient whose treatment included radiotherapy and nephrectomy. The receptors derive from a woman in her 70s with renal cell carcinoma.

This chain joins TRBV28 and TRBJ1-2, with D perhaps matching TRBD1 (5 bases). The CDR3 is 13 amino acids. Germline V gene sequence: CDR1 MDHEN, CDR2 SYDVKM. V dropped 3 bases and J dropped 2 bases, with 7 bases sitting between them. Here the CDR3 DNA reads TGTGCCAGCAGTTTTCGGGGGAACTATGGCTACACCTTC. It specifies CASSFRGNYGYTF.

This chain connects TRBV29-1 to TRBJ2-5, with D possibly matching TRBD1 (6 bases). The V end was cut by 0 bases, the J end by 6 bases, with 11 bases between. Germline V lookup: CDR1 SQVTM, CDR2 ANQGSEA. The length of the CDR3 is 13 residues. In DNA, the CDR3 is TGCAGCGTTGAAGACAGGGGTTTACAGACCCAGTACTTC. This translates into CSVEDRGLQTQYF.

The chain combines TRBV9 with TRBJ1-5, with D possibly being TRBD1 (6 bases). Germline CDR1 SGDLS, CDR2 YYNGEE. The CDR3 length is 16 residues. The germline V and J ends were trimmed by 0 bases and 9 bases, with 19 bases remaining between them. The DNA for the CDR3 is TGTGCCAGCAGCGTAGGGGACATCAATTGGGATCGGCCCCAGCATTTT. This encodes CASSVGDINWDRPQHF.

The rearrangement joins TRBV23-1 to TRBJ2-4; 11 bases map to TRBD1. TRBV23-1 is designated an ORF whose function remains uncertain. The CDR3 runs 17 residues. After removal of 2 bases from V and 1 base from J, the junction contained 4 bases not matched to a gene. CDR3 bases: TGCGCCAGCAGTCAAAAGGACAGGGGGCCTGCCAAAAACATTCAGTACTTC. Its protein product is CASSQKDRGPAKNIQYF.

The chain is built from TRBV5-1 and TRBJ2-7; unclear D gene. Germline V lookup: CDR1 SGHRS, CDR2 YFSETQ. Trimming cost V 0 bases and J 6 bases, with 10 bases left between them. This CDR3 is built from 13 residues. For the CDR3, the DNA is TGCGCCAGCAGCTTGGGACCCGAGCCCGAGCAGTACTTC. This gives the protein CASSLGPEPEQYF.

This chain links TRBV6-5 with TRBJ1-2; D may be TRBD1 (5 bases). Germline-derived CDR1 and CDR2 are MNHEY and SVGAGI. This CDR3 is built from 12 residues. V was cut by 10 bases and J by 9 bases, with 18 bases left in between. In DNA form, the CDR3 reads TGTGCCACCTCTCAGGGTGTTGTCAGCTACACCTTC. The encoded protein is CATSQGVVSYTF.

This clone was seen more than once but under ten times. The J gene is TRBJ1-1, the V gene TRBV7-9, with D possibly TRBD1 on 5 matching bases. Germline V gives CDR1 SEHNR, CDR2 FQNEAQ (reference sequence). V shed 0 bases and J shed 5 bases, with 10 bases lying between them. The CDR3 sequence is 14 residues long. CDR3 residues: CASSLAREGTEAFF. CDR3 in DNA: TGTGCCAGCAGCTTAGCGCGAGAGGGGACTGAAGCTTTCTTT.

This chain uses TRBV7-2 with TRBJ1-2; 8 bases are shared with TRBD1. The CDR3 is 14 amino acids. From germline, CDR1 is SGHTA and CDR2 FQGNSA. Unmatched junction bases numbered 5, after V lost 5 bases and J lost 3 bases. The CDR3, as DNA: TGTGCCAGCAGCCGTACAGGGGGAGACTATGGCTACACCTTC. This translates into CASSRTGGDYGYTF. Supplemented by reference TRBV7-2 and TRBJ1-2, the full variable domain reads GAGVSQSPSNKVTEKGKDVELRCDPISGHTALYWYRQSLGQGLEFLIYFQGNSAPDKSGLPSDRFSAERTGGSVSTLTIQRTQQEDSAVYLCASSRTGGDYGYTFGSGTRLTVV.

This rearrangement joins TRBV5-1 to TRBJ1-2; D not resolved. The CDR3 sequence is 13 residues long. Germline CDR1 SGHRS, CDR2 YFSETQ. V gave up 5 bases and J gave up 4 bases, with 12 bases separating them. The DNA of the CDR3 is TGCGCCAGCAGTCGAGACCGAACCTATGGCTACACCTTC. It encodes CASSRDRTYGYTF.

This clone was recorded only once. CDR3 DNA: TGCGCCAGCAGCTCAGAGGGATCTCCGAGTCAGCCCCAGCATTTT. Amino acids: CASSSEGSPSQPQHF. The rearrangement uses TRBV5-1 and TRBJ1-5; no clear D. Germline assignment: CDR1 SGHRS and CDR2 YFSETQ. Trimming took 3 bases from V and 6 from J, leaving 16 bases between them. The CDR3 spans 15 residues.

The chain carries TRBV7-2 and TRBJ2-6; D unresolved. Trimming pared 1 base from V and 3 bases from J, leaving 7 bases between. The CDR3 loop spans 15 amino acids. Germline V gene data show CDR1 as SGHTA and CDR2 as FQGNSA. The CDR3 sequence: CASSLEGLGANVLTF. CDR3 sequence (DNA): TGTGCCAGCAGCTTAGAGGGCCTTGGGGCCAACGTCCTGACTTTC.

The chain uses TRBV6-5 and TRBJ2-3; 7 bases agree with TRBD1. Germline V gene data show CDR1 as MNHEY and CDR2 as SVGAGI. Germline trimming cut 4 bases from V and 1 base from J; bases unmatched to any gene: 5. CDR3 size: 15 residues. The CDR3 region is CASSSSGTGTDTQYF. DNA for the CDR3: TGTGCCAGCAGTTCCTCCGGGACAGGCACAGATACGCAGTATTTT.

In DNA form, the CDR3 reads TGTGCCAGCATTCCCGCGAGCTCTGGAAACACCATATATTTT. Residues: CASIPASSGNTIYF. The chain has TRBV2 and TRBJ1-3; no definite D call. Trimming took 7 bases from V and 0 from J, leaving 10 bases between them. From germline, CDR1 is SNHLY and CDR2 FYNNEI. The CDR3 consists of 14 residues.

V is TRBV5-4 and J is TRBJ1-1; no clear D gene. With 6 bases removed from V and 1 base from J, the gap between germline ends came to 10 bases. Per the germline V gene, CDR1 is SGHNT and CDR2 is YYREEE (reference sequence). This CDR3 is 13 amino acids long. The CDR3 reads CASNPTPNTEAFF. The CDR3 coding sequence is TGTGCCAGCAACCCAACACCGAACACTGAAGCTTTCTTT.

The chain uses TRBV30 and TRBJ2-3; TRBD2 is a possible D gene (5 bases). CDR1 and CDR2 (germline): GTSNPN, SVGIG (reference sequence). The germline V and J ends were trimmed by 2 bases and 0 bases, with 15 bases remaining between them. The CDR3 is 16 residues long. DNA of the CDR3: TGTGCCTGGAGTAAAAGGGCTAGGACTAGCACAGATACGCAGTATTTT. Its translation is CAWSKRARTSTDTQYF.

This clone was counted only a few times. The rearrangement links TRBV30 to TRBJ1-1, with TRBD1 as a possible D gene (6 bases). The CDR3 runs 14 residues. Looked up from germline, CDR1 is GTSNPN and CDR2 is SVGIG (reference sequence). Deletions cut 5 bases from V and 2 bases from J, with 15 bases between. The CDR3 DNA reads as TGTGCCTGGGGTAATACAGGGAGAAACACTGAAGCTTTCTTT. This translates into CAWGNTGRNTEAFF.

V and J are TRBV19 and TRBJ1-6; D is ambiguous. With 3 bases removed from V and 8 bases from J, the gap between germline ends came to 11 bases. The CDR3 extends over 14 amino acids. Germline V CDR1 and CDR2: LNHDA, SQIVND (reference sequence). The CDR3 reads CASSIMGRDSPLHF. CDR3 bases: TGTGCCAGTAGTATTATGGGGAGGGATTCACCCCTCCACTTT.

CDR3 nucleotide sequence: TGTGCCAGCTCACCCCGGGACACCCTGGGGTGGGATGAGCAGTTCTTC. It translates to CASSPRDTLGWDEQFF. This rearrangement joins TRBV18 to TRBJ2-1; weak D call: TRBD1 (6 bases). CDR1 is KGHSH and CDR2 is LQKENI in the germline V gene. Trimming stripped 3 bases from V and 8 bases from J, with 20 bases between. This CDR3 is 16 amino acids long. The entire variable domain, with the rest obtained from reference TRBV18 and TRBJ2-1, is as follows: NAGVMQNPRHLVRRRGQEARLRCSPMKGHSHVYWYRQLPEEGLKFMVYLQKENIIDESGMPKERFSAEFPKEGPSILRIQQVVRGDSAAYFCASSPRDTLGWDEQFFGPGTRLTVL.

This chain's CDR3 is CASSQGLQVNEQYF. The CDR3 nucleotides read TGCGCCAGCAGCCAAGGCTTACAGGTAAACGAGCAGTACTTC. The V gene is TRBV4-3, the J gene TRBJ2-7, with a possible D match to TRBD1 (5 bases). V was clipped by 1 base and J by 5 bases, with 12 bases between them. This CDR3 region has 14 residues. Germline V gives CDR1 LGHNA, CDR2 YSLEER.

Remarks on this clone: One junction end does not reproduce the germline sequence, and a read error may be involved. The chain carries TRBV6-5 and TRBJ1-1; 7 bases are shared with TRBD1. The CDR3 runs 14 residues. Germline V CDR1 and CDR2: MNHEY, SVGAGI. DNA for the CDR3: TGTGCCACCAGTTCCCCCGGGACAGTGACTGAAGCTTTCTTT. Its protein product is CATSSPGTVTEAFF.

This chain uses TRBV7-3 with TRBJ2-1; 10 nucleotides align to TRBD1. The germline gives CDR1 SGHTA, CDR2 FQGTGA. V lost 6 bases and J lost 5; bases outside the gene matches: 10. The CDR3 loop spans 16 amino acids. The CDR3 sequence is CASSPVGTGVNNEQFF. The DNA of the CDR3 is TGTGCCAGCAGTCCAGTGGGGACAGGGGTGAACAATGAGCAGTTCTTC.

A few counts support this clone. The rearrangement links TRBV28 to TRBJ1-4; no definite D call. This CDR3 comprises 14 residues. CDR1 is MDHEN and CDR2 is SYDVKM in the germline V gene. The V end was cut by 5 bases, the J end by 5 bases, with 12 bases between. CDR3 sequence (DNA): TGTGCCAGCAGTCCGCCGACTTGGAATGAAAAACTGTTTTTT. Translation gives CASSPPTWNEKLFF.

CDR3 sequence: CASSYSAGGLAGELFF. The CDR3 DNA is TGTGCCAGCAGTTACTCGGCGGGGGGGCTCGCCGGGGAGCTGTTTTTT. V usage is TRBV6-5 and J usage is TRBJ2-2; 9 nucleotides agree with TRBD2. The germline V gene has CDR1 MNHEY and CDR2 SVGAGI. This CDR3 has 16 amino acids. Losses at the gene ends were 0 bases for V and 6 bases for J; bases not matched to a gene: 5.

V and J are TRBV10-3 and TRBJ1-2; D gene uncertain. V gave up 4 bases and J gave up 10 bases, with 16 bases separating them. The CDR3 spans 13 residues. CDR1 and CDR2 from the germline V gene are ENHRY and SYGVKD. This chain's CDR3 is CAISGVPVQDYTF. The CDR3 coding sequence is TGTGCCATCAGTGGAGTCCCGGTGCAGGACTACACCTTC.

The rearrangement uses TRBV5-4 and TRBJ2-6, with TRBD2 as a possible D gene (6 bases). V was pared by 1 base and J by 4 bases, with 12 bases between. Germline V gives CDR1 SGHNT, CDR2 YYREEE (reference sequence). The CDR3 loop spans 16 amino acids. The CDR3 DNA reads TGTGCCAGCAGCTTGAGGCTAGCGACCGGGGCCAACGTCCTGACTTTC. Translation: CASSLRLATGANVLTF.

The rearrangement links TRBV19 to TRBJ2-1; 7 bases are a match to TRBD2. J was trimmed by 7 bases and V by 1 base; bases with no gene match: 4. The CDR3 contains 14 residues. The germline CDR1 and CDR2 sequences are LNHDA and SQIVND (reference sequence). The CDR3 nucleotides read TGTGCCAGTAGTATAGGTCGGGGGGAAAATGAGCAGTTCTTC. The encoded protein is CASSIGRGENEQFF.

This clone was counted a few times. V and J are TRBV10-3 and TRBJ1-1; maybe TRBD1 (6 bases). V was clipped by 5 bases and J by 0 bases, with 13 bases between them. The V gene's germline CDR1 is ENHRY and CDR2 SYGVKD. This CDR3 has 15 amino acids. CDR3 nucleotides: TGTGCCATCAGTACCAGGGGCGAGATGAACACTGAAGCTTTCTTT. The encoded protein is CAISTRGEMNTEAFF.

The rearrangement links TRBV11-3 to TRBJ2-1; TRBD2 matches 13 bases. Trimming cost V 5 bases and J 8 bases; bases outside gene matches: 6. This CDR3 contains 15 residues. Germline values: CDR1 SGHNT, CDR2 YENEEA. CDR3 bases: TGTGCCAGCAGCGCCGGGACTAGCGGGGTTGATGAGCAGTTCTTC. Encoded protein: CASSAGTSGVDEQFF.

The CDR3 spells CASSLDRPQETQYF. The DNA for the CDR3 is TGTGCCAGCAGCTTAGACAGGCCTCAAGAGACCCAGTACTTC. This chain links TRBV7-2 with TRBJ2-5; possibly TRBD1 for D (5 bases). Germline lookup yields CDR1 SGHTA and CDR2 FQGNSA. Trimming pared 1 base from V and 2 bases from J, leaving 8 bases between. The CDR3 length is 14 residues.

CDR3 bases: TGTGCCAGCAGCTTGGGGGATTCACCCCTCCACTTT. Translating it yields CASSLGDSPLHF. This chain links TRBV5-5 with TRBJ1-6; D is undetermined. Deletions cut 0 bases from V and 8 bases from J, with 3 bases between. CDR3 length: 12 amino acids. Germline loops: CDR1 SGHKS, CDR2 YYEKEE (reference sequence).

CDR3 sequence reads: CAWRGQTNSPLHF. CDR3 nucleotides: TGTGCCTGGAGGGGACAGACTAATTCACCCCTCCACTTT. The chain employs TRBV30 and TRBJ1-6, with TRBD1 matching 7 bases. From germline, CDR1 is GTSNPN and CDR2 SVGIG (reference sequence). The CDR3 has 13 amino acids. V shed 3 bases and J 6 bases; nucleotides not matched to a gene: 2.